In its sample, the clone carrying this TCR beta chain was seen a few times. Antigen unknown. These data originate in a study of T cells in Graves' hyperthyroidism and ophthalmopathy. The study's findings and limits: From stable hyperthyroidism, ophthalmopathy was separated by a 13 V-J model.

A lack of ophthalmopathy progression within 18 months defined stable Graves' hyperthyroidism. Patients between 18 and 65 years old had hyperthyroidism, newly diagnosed and lasting under 2 months. Germline V CDR1 and CDR2: SGHTA, FQGNSA. The CDR3 is made up of 17 amino acids. Trimming took 2 bases from V and 2 from J; bases not matched to a gene: 8. Researchers took RNA transcripts and amplified the TCR beta CDR3 regions from them. When the TCR CDR3 underwent first-round RT-PCR, the HTBI primer set was used. TCRdb itself ran the multiplex PCR reads through MiXCR, one entry per CDR3 protein. The repertoire holds some 600,000 distinct CDR3 sequences, with 46% as singletons.

This TCR was sampled from a woman between 18 and 29 years old with Graves' hyperthyroidism. V usage is TRBV7-2 and J usage is TRBJ2-2; 7 nucleotides match TRBD2. Sample: peripheral blood or thyroid tissue (not recorded which). DNA for the CDR3: TGTGCCAGCAGCTTATTGGGCGGGGGTCGTAACACCGGGGAGCTGTTTTTT. It is translated as CASSLLGGGRNTGELFF.